The text below deals with one T cell receptor beta chain. Its target is not known. An end of the junction does not agree with germline; a read error may underlie this. The CDR3 has 15 amino acids. Germline CDR1 is DFQATT and CDR2 is SNEGSKA (reference sequence). Study conclusions and caveats: The TCR gene usage of tumor memory CD4+ T cells clustered together with blood and lymph node memory CD4+ cells and with lymph node naive CD4+ cells. Greatest tumor Treg TCR overlap was with tumor naive CD4+ cells.

Full-length variable regions came from constant-region reverse primers plus semi-nested Nested Universal Primer A PCR. A single record per CDR3 protein comes from TCRdb applying MiXCR to the 5' RACE reads. The sample carries some 64,000 distinct CDR3 sequences, roughly 23% recorded once. The specimen sequenced was memory CD4+ T cells sorted from a lymph node. The subset is: memory CD4+ T cells, CD4+CD45RO+CD25-. The TCR sequence derives from a female donor with breast cancer. The V call is TRBV20-1, the J call TRBJ2-1; possibly TRBD1 or TRBD2 for D (6 bases each). The CDR3 nucleotides are TGCAGTGCTAGCAGGGGCGGGAATCTTAGGAATGAGCAGCTCTTC. Encoded protein: CSASRGGNLRNEQLF.